These 31 T cell receptor beta chains were all obtained from the same sample, sequenced in a study of blood T cell repertoires in COVID-19. The assay was immunoSEQ multiplex PCR, and TCRdb's table has in-frame clones only and misses some. Here the sample spans about 82,000 clones, around 88% being singletons. The sample consisted of peripheral blood. These receptors were collected from a woman aged 60 to 75 with acute or convalescent COVID-19.

The chain recombines TRBV19 with TRBJ2-7; TRBD2 aligns across 9 bases. The CDR3 contains 15 residues. The germline V gene encodes CDR1 LNHDA and CDR2 SQIVND (reference sequence). After removal of 6 bases from V and 6 bases from J, the junction contained 12 bases not matched to a gene. The CDR3 DNA sequence: TGTGCCAGTAGAAACCGCGGGAGGGTCGATTCCGAGCAGTACTTC. It yields the protein CASRNRGRVDSEQYF.

This clone occurred a few times. The chain is built from TRBV21-1 and TRBJ2-1; the table assigns TRBD1, which was not confirmed against the DNA. TRBV21-1 corresponds to a pseudogene. The CDR3 has 16 amino acids. The CDR3 bases are TGTGCCAGCAGCAAAAAGACAACCACCCCCTACAATGAGCAGTTCTTC. The encoded protein is CASSKKTTTPYNEQFF.

The CDR3 nucleotides are TGTGCCAGCAGCTTAGGAGGGAGGGGTCAGCCCCAGCATTTT. This encodes CASSLGGRGQPQHF. The rearrangement joins TRBV11-2 to TRBJ1-5, with D perhaps TRBD1 (5 bases). Deletions cut 1 base from V and 6 bases from J, with 10 bases between. From germline, CDR1 is SGHAT and CDR2 FQNNGV. The CDR3 contains 14 residues.

The genes are TRBV24-1 and TRBJ2-1; 9 nucleotides agree with TRBD1. CDR1 KGHDR and CDR2 SFDVKD come from the germline V gene. This CDR3 has 16 residues. With V trimmed by 4 bases and J by 6 bases, 9 bases remained unmatched. The CDR3 loop reads CATSDGGTGYRNEQFF. The CDR3 nucleotides read TGTGCCACCAGTGACGGGGGGACAGGGTACCGCAATGAGCAGTTCTTC.

V and J are TRBV19 and TRBJ1-2; unclear D gene. The CDR3 is 18 residues long. Trimming shortened V by 0 bases and J by 7 bases, and 24 bases separated the two germline ends. Per germline, CDR1 LNHDA and CDR2 SQIVND (reference sequence). CDR3 coding DNA: TGTGCCAGTAGTATAGAATTTGCGGCAGGAGGACTCGTACGTGGCTACACCTTC. It is translated as CASSIEFAAGGLVRGYTF.

The chain carries TRBV18 and TRBJ2-3, with D possibly matching TRBD1 (6 bases). CDR3 size: 16 residues. V was trimmed by 0 bases and J by 0 bases, leaving 10 bases between them. Germline V gene data show CDR1 as KGHSH and CDR2 as LQKENI. CDR3 sequence: CASSPPGGASTDTQYF. The CDR3 DNA sequence: TGTGCCAGCTCACCACCAGGGGGTGCTAGCACAGATACGCAGTATTTT. Combining the CDR3 with reference TRBV18 and TRBJ2-3 gives the whole variable domain NAGVMQNPRHLVRRRGQEARLRCSPMKGHSHVYWYRQLPEEGLKFMVYLQKENIIDESGMPKERFSAEFPKEGPSILRIQQVVRGDSAAYFCASSPPGGASTDTQYFGPGTRLTVL.

The chain recombines TRBV7-2 with TRBJ1-1; perhaps TRBD1 as D (5 bases). The germline V and J ends were trimmed by 1 base and 1 base, with 10 bases remaining between them. CDR3 size: 15 residues. CDR1 and CDR2 (germline): SGHTA, FQGNSA. The CDR3 region is CASSLVIGGNTEAFF. DNA for the CDR3: TGTGCCAGCAGCTTAGTTATCGGGGGGAACACTGAAGCTTTCTTT.

The gene calls are TRBV5-1 and TRBJ1-1, with D possibly being TRBD1 (5 bases). Trimming took 0 bases from V and 1 from J, leaving 10 bases between them. The length of the CDR3 is 15 residues. Germline lookup yields CDR1 SGHRS and CDR2 YFSETQ. CDR3 nucleotide sequence: TGCGCCAGCAGCTTGGGCTTCGGGGGGAACACTGAAGCTTTCTTT. It specifies CASSLGFGGNTEAFF. Variable domain in full (rest from reference TRBV5-1 and TRBJ1-1): KAGVTQTPRYLIKTRGQQVTLSCSPISGHRSVSWYQQTPGQGLQFLFEYFSETQRNKGNFPGRFSGRQFSNSRSEMNVSTLELGDSALYLCASSLGFGGNTEAFFGQGTRLTVV.

This chain connects TRBV19 to TRBJ1-5, with unresolved D. The CDR3 spans 13 residues. The V end lost 10 bases, the J end lost 6 bases, and 16 bases lay between the germline ends. CDR1 and CDR2 from the germline V gene are LNHDA and SQIVND (reference sequence). CDR3 coding DNA: TGTGCCACCTCCCCCCGAGGCTTTCAGCCCCAGCATTTT. Translated: CATSPRGFQPQHF.

The genes are TRBV11-3 and TRBJ2-7; D is perhaps TRBD2 (6 bases). This CDR3 comprises 14 residues. The ends were cut back, 3 bases at V and 5 bases at J, with 14 bases in the middle. Germline V gene lookup returns CDR1 SGHNT and CDR2 YENEEA. The CDR3 protein is CASSLGRGTHEQYF. CDR3 sequence (DNA): TGTGCCAGCAGCTTGGGGCGGGGTACCCACGAGCAGTACTTC. Drawing the rest from reference TRBV11-3 and TRBJ2-7, the complete variable domain is EAGVVQSPRYKIIEKKQPVAFWCNPISGHNTLYWYLQNLGQGPELLIRYENEEAVDDSQLPKDRFSAERLKGVDSTLKIQPAELGDSAVYLCASSLGRGTHEQYFGPGTRLTVT.

This rearrangement joins TRBV5-1 to TRBJ1-1, with 7 bases fitting TRBD1. This CDR3 is 15 amino acids long. The V gene end was trimmed by 3 bases and the J gene end by 1 base; junction bases not matched to a gene: 6. Germline values: CDR1 SGHRS, CDR2 YFSETQ. The CDR3 reads CASSSRTGENTEAFF. DNA for the CDR3: TGCGCCAGCAGCTCCCGGACAGGAGAGAACACTGAAGCTTTCTTT.

The chain joins TRBV5-4 to TRBJ2-5; TRBD2 is a possible D gene (6 bases). The germline V and J ends were trimmed by 0 bases and 5 bases, with 20 bases remaining between them. Per the germline V gene, CDR1 is SGHNT and CDR2 is YYREEE (reference sequence). The CDR3 has 17 amino acids. CDR3 region: CASSLGLGGGFAETQYF. CDR3 DNA sequence: TGTGCCAGCAGCTTGGGATTGGGGGGTGGGTTTGCGGAGACCCAGTACTTC. Supplemented by reference TRBV5-4 and TRBJ2-5, the full variable domain reads ETGVTQSPTHLIKTRGQQVTLRCSSQSGHNTVSWYQQALGQGPQFIFQYYREEENGRGNFPPRFSGLQFPNYSSELNVNALELDDSALYLCASSLGLGGGFAETQYFGPGTRLLVL.

The V gene is TRBV5-1, the J gene TRBJ2-1, with D perhaps TRBD1 (5 bases). Trimming removed 3 bases from V and 7 bases from J, with 14 bases in between. CDR1 and CDR2 (germline): SGHRS, YFSETQ. CDR3 length: 14 residues. In nucleotides, the CDR3 is TGCGCCAGCAGCTCCAAAACCCCAGGGAATGAGCAGTTCTTC. It translates to CASSSKTPGNEQFF.

The chain links TRBV6-5 to TRBJ1-1, with TRBD1 matching 8 bases. After removal of 4 bases from V and 4 bases from J, the junction contained 8 bases not matched to a gene. Germline V gene sequence: CDR1 MNHEY, CDR2 SVGAGI. The CDR3 has 15 residues. The CDR3 region is CASSLNRGGGTEAFF. The DNA for the CDR3 is TGTGCCAGCAGTTTAAACAGGGGGGGTGGCACTGAAGCTTTCTTT.

This chain links TRBV3-1 (or the pseudogene TRBV3-2) with TRBJ1-2; the D is unclear. This CDR3 contains 17 residues. Trimming took 0 bases from V and 0 from J, leaving 14 bases between them. In germline, CDR1 is LGHDT, CDR2 YNNKEL (reference sequence). Here the CDR3 DNA reads TGTGCCAGCAGCCAAGATCTAAAGCTGAGAGCTAACTATGGCTACACCTTC. Protein: CASSQDLKLRANYGYTF.

CDR3 nucleotides: TGTGCCAGCAGGGATTCCAGGGGGGCCTCAACCCAGTACTTC. Residues: CASRDSRGASTQYF. The V and J genes are TRBV28 and TRBJ2-5; the D gene is possibly TRBD1 (7 bases). The CDR3 consists of 14 residues. Trimming cost V 6 bases and J 8 bases, with 19 bases left between them. Germline V gene data show CDR1 as MDHEN and CDR2 as SYDVKM.

About this clone: This same CDR3 is encoded by further DNA sequences in the sample. The genes are TRBV6-1 and TRBJ2-7, with D perhaps matching TRBD1 (6 bases). Germline V gives CDR1 MNHNS, CDR2 SASEGT. The CDR3 is made up of 12 amino acids. Trimming pared 3 bases from V and 4 bases from J, leaving 7 bases between. CDR3 nucleotides: TGTGCCAGCAGTGATAGGGGGTACGAGCAGTACTTC. Amino acids: CASSDRGYEQYF.

The V gene is TRBV5-1, the J gene TRBJ2-7, with 9 bases that match TRBD2. Germline-derived CDR1 and CDR2 are SGHRS and YFSETQ. The CDR3 has 15 amino acids. V lost 3 bases, J lost 2 bases, and 6 bases stayed unmatched. The CDR3 region is CASSYLAGDPYEQYF. CDR3 sequence (DNA): TGCGCCAGCAGCTACTTAGCGGGGGATCCCTACGAGCAGTACTTC.

The chain joins TRBV19 to TRBJ2-1, with D unclear. The V gene's germline CDR1 is LNHDA and CDR2 SQIVND (reference sequence). The V and J ends lost 6 bases and 0 bases respectively, with 6 bases between them. The CDR3 runs 13 residues. CDR3: CASRQSSYNEQFF. CDR3 bases: TGTGCCAGTAGACAGAGCTCCTACAATGAGCAGTTCTTC. The whole variable domain, filled in from reference TRBV19 and TRBJ2-1, reads DGGITQSPKYLFRKEGQNVTLSCEQNLNHDAMYWYRQDPGQGLRLIYYSQIVNDFQKGDIAEGYSVSREKKESFPLTVTSAQKNPTAFYLCASRQSSYNEQFFGPGTRLTVL.

This clone was seen a single time. The genes are TRBV6-5 and TRBJ1-2, with a weak D call TRBD1 (5 bases). Germline CDR1 reads MNHEY; CDR2 reads SVGAGI. V was trimmed by 1 base and J by 6 bases, leaving 6 bases between them. The CDR3 extends over 12 amino acids. CDR3: CASSYWGDGYTF. CDR3 DNA sequence: TGTGCCAGCAGTTACTGGGGGGATGGCTACACCTTC.

This chain connects TRBV3-1 (or the pseudogene TRBV3-2) to TRBJ2-7, with a weak D call TRBD2 (6 bases). This CDR3 has 15 amino acids. The germline V and J ends were trimmed by 2 bases and 4 bases, with 15 bases remaining between them. Germline CDR1 and CDR2: LGHDT and YNNKEL (reference sequence). In DNA, the CDR3 is TGTGCCAGCAGCCAATCTGCTAGCGTTGCTTACGAGCAGTACTTC. Translation: CASSQSASVAYEQYF.

The rearrangement joins TRBV4-3 to TRBJ1-1; D might be TRBD1 (5 bases). V lost 7 bases and J lost 0, with 15 bases in between. The CDR3 sequence is 15 residues long. The germline gives CDR1 LGHNA, CDR2 YSLEER. The chain's CDR3 is CASNYRNRMNTEAFF. In DNA, the CDR3 is TGCGCCAGCAACTACAGGAACCGAATGAACACTGAAGCTTTCTTT.

The gene calls are TRBV6-5 and TRBJ2-1, with 12 bases identical to TRBD1. This CDR3 has 15 amino acids. Losses at the gene ends were 4 bases for V and 9 bases for J; bases not matched to a gene: 7. Germline values: CDR1 MNHEY, CDR2 SVGAGI. CDR3 bases: TGTGCCAGCAGTTCCCCGGGACAGGGGGCCGGTGAGCAGTTCTTC. Translating gives CASSSPGQGAGEQFF.

This chain's CDR3 is CASSLTWGLGNTIYF. Written as DNA, the CDR3 is TGTGCCAGCAGCTTAACTTGGGGACTCGGAAACACCATATATTTT. V and J are TRBV11-2 and TRBJ1-3, with a weak D call TRBD1 (5 bases). Per germline, CDR1 SGHAT and CDR2 FQNNGV. Trimming cost V 2 bases and J 4 bases, with 12 bases left between them. The CDR3 has 15 residues.

The chain employs TRBV6-5 and TRBJ1-5; no reliable D call. The length of the CDR3 is 15 residues. Trimming pared 0 bases from V and 4 bases from J, leaving 10 bases between. Per the germline V gene, CDR1 is MNHEY and CDR2 is SVGAGI. In nucleotides, the CDR3 is TGTGCCAGCAGTTACTCGATATCCGGTAATCAGCCCCAGCATTTT. Its translation is CASSYSISGNQPQHF.

The rearrangement joins TRBV3-1 (or the pseudogene TRBV3-2) to TRBJ2-3, with D perhaps matching TRBD2 (5 bases). V lost 0 bases to trimming and J lost 3 bases, with 13 bases between them. The CDR3 contains 16 residues. From germline, CDR1 is LGHDT and CDR2 YNNKEL (reference sequence). The CDR3 spells CASSQEIAQRTDTQYF. The CDR3 DNA sequence: TGTGCCAGCAGCCAAGAGATAGCCCAGCGGACAGATACGCAGTATTTT.

The chain combines TRBV5-1 with TRBJ1-2; a weak D match, TRBD1 (6 bases). Germline CDR1 reads SGHRS; CDR2 reads YFSETQ. The CDR3 extends over 15 amino acids. The germline V and J ends were trimmed by 3 bases and 1 base, with 13 bases remaining between them. CDR3 loop: CASSSHGGGNYGYTF. The CDR3 DNA is TGCGCCAGCAGCTCGCATGGGGGCGGTAACTATGGCTACACCTTC.

The gene calls are TRBV2 and TRBJ2-1; TRBD2 matches 13 bases. This CDR3 comprises 18 residues. CDR1 is SNHLY, CDR2 FYNNEI, per germline. The V and J ends lost 6 bases and 5 bases, in that order; junction bases with no gene match: 13. The CDR3 sequence is CASSPGTSGVAFNNEQFF. Here the CDR3 DNA reads TGTGCCAGCAGCCCCGGGACTAGCGGGGTCGCATTCAACAATGAGCAGTTCTTC.

The chain is built from TRBV24-1 and TRBJ2-3, with 9 nucleotides matching TRBD1. The CDR3 sequence is 18 residues long. Per the germline V gene, CDR1 is KGHDR and CDR2 is SFDVKD. With V trimmed by 4 bases and J by 3 bases, 13 bases remained unmatched. The DNA of the CDR3 is TGTGCCACCAGTGAAACCAACCCGGGACAGGGAAATACAGATACGCAGTATTTT. It encodes CATSETNPGQGNTDTQYF.

This chain joins TRBV10-3 and TRBJ1-6; perhaps TRBD1 as D (5 bases). This CDR3 is built from 14 residues. Trimming took 5 bases from V and 7 from J, leaving 12 bases between them. The germline V gene encodes CDR1 ENHRY and CDR2 SYGVKD. The CDR3 loop reads CAISQGAENSPLHF. DNA for the CDR3: TGTGCCATCAGTCAGGGCGCGGAGAATTCACCCCTCCACTTT.

A word on this clone: One end of the junction does not line up with germline, which may come from a read error. The genes are TRBV7-7 and TRBJ1-3; D gene uncertain. The CDR3 contains 13 residues. The V gene's germline CDR1 is SSHAT and CDR2 FNYEAQ (reference sequence). This chain's CDR3 is CASSFTAGNTIYF. CDR3 sequence (DNA): TGTGCTAGCAGCTTCACAGCCGGAAACACCATATATTTT.